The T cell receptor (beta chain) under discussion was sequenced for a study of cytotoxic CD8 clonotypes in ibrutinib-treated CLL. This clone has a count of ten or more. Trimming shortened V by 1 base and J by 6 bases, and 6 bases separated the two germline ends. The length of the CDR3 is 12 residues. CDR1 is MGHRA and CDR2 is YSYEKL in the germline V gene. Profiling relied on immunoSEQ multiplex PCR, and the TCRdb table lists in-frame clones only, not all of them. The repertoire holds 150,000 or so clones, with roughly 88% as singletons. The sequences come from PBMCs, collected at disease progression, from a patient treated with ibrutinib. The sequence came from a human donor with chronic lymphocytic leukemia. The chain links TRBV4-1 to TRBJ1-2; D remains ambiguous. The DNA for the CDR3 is TGCGCCAGCAGCCAAGCCTCGGATGGCTACACCTTC. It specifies CASSQASDGYTF.